A selection of T cell receptor beta chains follows, all from one sample in a study of T-cell reconstitution after alpha-beta-depleted transplantation in children. TCRdb analysed the PCR reads with MiXCR anew, one entry per CDR3 protein. The sample records more than 400,000 distinct CDR3 sequences, 9.5% to 12% being singletons. The material was PBMCs, mostly from graft donor cells, obtained 180 days after TCRalphabeta/CD19-depleted stem cell transplant. These receptors all come from a female patient aged 2 to 10 who had a stem cell transplant for aplastic anemia, so the T cells may come from the graft donor. The CDR3 runs from the conserved cysteine through the conserved F or W. The order of the fields is CDR3 protein, CDR3 DNA, D gene, V gene, clone size, J gene. D genes are given only for firm matches. Rows may omit the clone size; those that give it use once, few, many or a size class.

CDR3 protein: CASSLGGLTQETQYF; CDR3 DNA: TGCGCCAGCAGCTTGGGTGGCTTGACACAAGAGACCCAGTACTTC; D gene: -; V gene: TRBV5-1; clone size: many; J gene: TRBJ2-5
CDR3 protein: CASRPGTDNYGYTF; CDR3 DNA: TGTGCCAGCAGACCCGGGACTGATAACTATGGCTACACCTTC; D gene: -; V gene: TRBV7-8; clone size: few; J gene: TRBJ1-2
CDR3 protein: CATSRDNEGGYTF; CDR3 DNA: TGTGCCACCAGCAGAGATAACGAGGGTGGCTACACCTTC; D gene: -; V gene: TRBV15; clone size: -; J gene: TRBJ1-2
CDR3 protein: CASSLDGYIQYF; CDR3 DNA: TGTGCCAGCAGTTTAGATGGATACATTCAGTACTTC; D gene: -; V gene: TRBV12-3/TRBV12-4; clone size: many; J gene: TRBJ2-4
CDR3 protein: CATSWDPGGPYEQYF; CDR3 DNA: TGTGCCACCTCATGGGACCCAGGGGGGCCCTACGAGCAGTACTTC; D gene: -; V gene: TRBV24-1; clone size: many; J gene: TRBJ2-7
CDR3 protein: CASSFPWDPRGTGELFF; CDR3 DNA: TGTGCCAGCAGTTTCCCCTGGGACCCTAGGGGGACCGGGGAGCTGTTTTTT; D gene: -; V gene: TRBV28; clone size: -; J gene: TRBJ2-2
CDR3 protein: CASGPLGGQGRTGELFF; CDR3 DNA: TGTGCCAGCGGCCCCCTTGGGGGACAGGGTCGCACCGGGGAGCTGTTTTTT; D gene: TRBD1; V gene: TRBV12-3/TRBV12-4; clone size: few; J gene: TRBJ2-2
CDR3 protein: CASSLGAWTGGPLSSYNEQFF; CDR3 DNA: TGCGCCAGCAGCTTGGGCGCCTGGACAGGGGGCCCTCTGAGCTCCTACAATGAGCAGTTCTTC; D gene: TRBD1; V gene: TRBV5-1; clone size: -; J gene: TRBJ2-1
CDR3 protein: CASSPKNRGRTRNTEAFF; CDR3 DNA: TGTGCCAGCAGCCCTAAGAACAGGGGAAGAACGAGGAACACTGAAGCTTTCTTT; D gene: TRBD1; V gene: TRBV28; clone size: -; J gene: TRBJ1-1
CDR3 protein: CASIRVNEQYF; CDR3 DNA: TGTGCCAGTATCAGGGTAAATGAGCAGTACTTC; D gene: -; V gene: TRBV28; clone size: -; J gene: TRBJ2-7
CDR3 protein: CSPGLAGVYNEQFF; CDR3 DNA: TGCAGTCCGGGACTAGCGGGAGTGTACAATGAGCAGTTCTTC; D gene: TRBD2; V gene: TRBV20-1; clone size: many; J gene: TRBJ2-1
CDR3 protein: CASSRTSYNEQFF; CDR3 DNA: TGCGCCAGCAGTCGGACTAGCTACAATGAGCAGTTCTTC; D gene: TRBD2; V gene: TRBV5-1; clone size: many; J gene: TRBJ2-1
CDR3 protein: CSAPSLTRLNTGELFF; CDR3 DNA: TGCAGTGCTCCCTCCCTGACACGCTTGAACACCGGGGAGCTGTTTTTT; D gene: -; V gene: TRBV20-1; clone size: -; J gene: TRBJ2-2
CDR3 protein: CASSELGSSYEQYF; CDR3 DNA: TGTGCCAGCAGTGAATTGGGGAGCTCCTACGAGCAGTACTTC; D gene: -; V gene: TRBV25-1; clone size: -; J gene: TRBJ2-7
CDR3 protein: CASSLTSPWEQFF; CDR3 DNA: TGTGCCAGCAGCTTGACTTCCCCGTGGGAGCAGTTCTTC; D gene: -; V gene: TRBV11-2; clone size: -; J gene: TRBJ2-1
CDR3 protein: CASSFTGDNYEQYF; CDR3 DNA: TGTGCCAGCAGTTTTACCGGGGACAACTACGAGCAGTACTTC; D gene: -; V gene: TRBV27; clone size: -; J gene: TRBJ2-7
CDR3 protein: CAIKTGIQYNSPLHF; CDR3 DNA: TGTGCCATCAAAACAGGGATCCAATATAATTCACCCCTCCACTTT; D gene: -; V gene: TRBV28; clone size: -; J gene: TRBJ1-6
CDR3 protein: CASSLIATNEKLFF; CDR3 DNA: TGTGCCAGCAGCTTAATCGCAACTAATGAAAAACTGTTTTTT; D gene: -; V gene: TRBV7-2; clone size: few; J gene: TRBJ1-4
CDR3 protein: CASSFPTTSNQPQHF; CDR3 DNA: TGTGCCAGCAGTTTCCCGACAACGAGCAATCAGCCCCAGCATTTT; D gene: -; V gene: TRBV6-2/TRBV6-3; clone size: -; J gene: TRBJ1-5
CDR3 protein: CASSLGQPSNQPQHF; CDR3 DNA: TGTGCCAGCAGCTTGGGACAGCCAAGCAATCAGCCCCAGCATTTT; D gene: TRBD1; V gene: TRBV7-2; clone size: -; J gene: TRBJ1-5
CDR3 protein: CASSLSSGWNTGELFF; CDR3 DNA: TGTGCCAGCAGCTTGTCAAGTGGCTGGAACACCGGGGAGCTGTTTTTT; D gene: -; V gene: TRBV5-6; clone size: many; J gene: TRBJ2-2
CDR3 protein: CASSLGQIYEQYF; CDR3 DNA: TGTGCCAGCAGCTTAGGACAGATCTACGAGCAGTACTTC; D gene: -; V gene: TRBV7-9; clone size: many; J gene: TRBJ2-7
CDR3 protein: CASSLSQAGGLETQYF; CDR3 DNA: TGTGCCAGCAGTTTATCCCAAGCGGGGGGGCTGGAGACCCAGTACTTC; D gene: TRBD2; V gene: TRBV12-3/TRBV12-4; clone size: many; J gene: TRBJ2-5
CDR3 protein: CSARSTNRGSGELFF; CDR3 DNA: TGCAGTGCTAGAAGTACCAACAGGGGATCTGGGGAGCTGTTTTTT; D gene: TRBD1; V gene: TRBV20-1; clone size: few; J gene: TRBJ2-2
CDR3 protein: CASSLKVNEQFF; CDR3 DNA: TGTGCCAGCAGCCTCAAGGTCAATGAGCAGTTCTTC; D gene: -; V gene: TRBV9; clone size: few; J gene: TRBJ2-1
CDR3 protein: CASSGRDFQETQYF; CDR3 DNA: TGTGCCAGCAGCGGAAGGGACTTTCAAGAGACCCAGTACTTC; D gene: -; V gene: TRBV9; clone size: -; J gene: TRBJ2-5
CDR3 protein: CASRYPGGLRQYF; CDR3 DNA: TGTGCCAGCAGGTACCCGGGGGGACTGAGGCAGTATTTT; D gene: TRBD2; V gene: TRBV28; clone size: -; J gene: TRBJ2-3
CDR3 protein: CASSEVAGLAKNIQYF; CDR3 DNA: TGTGCCAGCAGTGAAGTGGCGGGCCTAGCCAAAAACATTCAGTACTTC; D gene: -; V gene: TRBV2; clone size: few; J gene: TRBJ2-4
CDR3 protein: CASSLGLAKNEQFF; CDR3 DNA: TGCGCCAGCAGCTTAGGGCTAGCGAAAAATGAGCAGTTCTTC; D gene: -; V gene: TRBV5-1; clone size: many; J gene: TRBJ2-1
CDR3 protein: CSARLAGETQYF; CDR3 DNA: TGCAGTGCTAGGCTAGCGGGAGAGACCCAGTACTTC; D gene: TRBD2; V gene: TRBV20-1; clone size: -; J gene: TRBJ2-5
CDR3 protein: CASSLSGLPNYGYTF; CDR3 DNA: TGTGCCAGCAGCCTAAGCGGCCTGCCTAACTATGGCTACACCTTC; D gene: -; V gene: TRBV2; clone size: -; J gene: TRBJ1-2
CDR3 protein: CASSQDSGFKGQDTQYF; CDR3 DNA: TGTGCCAGCAGCCAAGATAGCGGCTTCAAGGGGCAAGATACGCAGTATTTT; D gene: -; V gene: TRBV14; clone size: few; J gene: TRBJ2-3
CDR3 protein: CASSLKAYYGYTF; CDR3 DNA: TGTGCCAGCAGTTTAAAGGCCTACTATGGCTACACCTTC; D gene: -; V gene: TRBV12-3/TRBV12-4; clone size: few; J gene: TRBJ1-2
CDR3 protein: CSARSGLAAYEQYF; CDR3 DNA: TGCAGTGCTAGATCGGGACTAGCGGCCTACGAGCAGTACTTC; D gene: TRBD2; V gene: TRBV20-1; clone size: few; J gene: TRBJ2-7
CDR3 protein: CASSLFGSGRMETQYF; CDR3 DNA: TGTGCCAGCAGCTTATTCGGTAGCGGGAGGATGGAGACCCAGTACTTC; D gene: TRBD2; V gene: TRBV7-8; clone size: few; J gene: TRBJ2-5
CDR3 protein: CATSDYRAGETQYF; CDR3 DNA: TGTGCCACCAGTGATTACAGGGCAGGCGAGACCCAGTACTTC; D gene: -; V gene: TRBV24-1; clone size: few; J gene: TRBJ2-5
CDR3 protein: CASSLGRVGSGNTIYF; CDR3 DNA: TGTGCCAGCAGTTTAGGCAGGGTGGGATCTGGAAACACCATATATTTT; D gene: -; V gene: TRBV28; clone size: few; J gene: TRBJ1-3
CDR3 protein: CASSQEFSGRETSTDTQYF; CDR3 DNA: TGTGCCAGCAGCCAAGAGTTTAGCGGGAGGGAGACTAGCACAGATACGCAGTATTTT; D gene: TRBD2; V gene: TRBV4-2; clone size: -; J gene: TRBJ2-3
CDR3 protein: CASSPTDRAETQYF; CDR3 DNA: TGTGCCAGCAGCCCCACAGACAGGGCGGAGACCCAGTACTTC; D gene: TRBD1; V gene: TRBV9; clone size: -; J gene: TRBJ2-5
CDR3 protein: CASSLGHGDGAQYF; CDR3 DNA: TGTGCCAGCAGCCTTGGACACGGCGATGGGGCGCAGTATTTT; D gene: -; V gene: TRBV12-3/TRBV12-4; clone size: -; J gene: TRBJ2-3
CDR3 protein: CASSVGQGHQPQHF; CDR3 DNA: TGTGCCAGCTCAGTCGGACAGGGACATCAGCCCCAGCATTTT; D gene: TRBD1; V gene: TRBV18; clone size: few; J gene: TRBJ1-5
CDR3 protein: CASSDRAPFNNEQFF; CDR3 DNA: TGTGCCAGCTCCGACCGGGCCCCCTTTAACAATGAGCAGTTCTTC; D gene: -; V gene: TRBV12-3/TRBV12-4; clone size: few; J gene: TRBJ2-1